The T cell receptor beta chain described here comes from a study of blood T cell repertoires in COVID-19. The J segment lost 4 bases and the V segment lost 8 bases, leaving 13 bases of the junction unmatched. The CDR3 spans 14 residues. Germline lookup yields CDR1 GTSNPN and CDR2 SVGIG (reference sequence). Study processing details: Estimated nucleated cell counts came from reference gene primer amplification. Only in-frame clones appear in the TCRdb table, and some are missing; sequencing was by immunoSEQ multiplex PCR. V and J calls and clone size are copied from that table; D and trimming were computed from the DNA. The sample contains around 50,000 clones, 86% of which appear only once.

The sequencing sample was made of peripheral blood. J is TRBJ2-7 and V is TRBV30, with 8 bases lining up with TRBD2. This receptor was obtained from a woman aged 55-70 years with acute or convalescent COVID-19. In DNA, the CDR3 is TGTGCCGGGCTTAGGGGACTAGTTTCGTACGAGCAGTACTTC. Its translation is CAGLRGLVSYEQYF.